The 28 T cell receptor beta chains below all came from one sample that was sequenced in a study of blood T cell repertoires in COVID-19. Assay: immunoSEQ multiplex PCR; the TCRdb copy retains only in-frame clones and omits some. This sample carries under 350,000 clones, 65% to 90% of them seen once, and the ten largest clones take around 7.8%. What was sequenced was peripheral blood. These receptors originate from a human donor in a cohort sampled during active COVID-19.

V and J are TRBV5-5 and TRBJ1-5; 8 nucleotides align to TRBD1. Germline loops: CDR1 SGHKS, CDR2 YYEKEE (reference sequence). This CDR3 comprises 14 residues. The ends lost 2 bases at V and 9 bases at J; junction bases unmatched: 7. As DNA, the CDR3 is TGTGCCAGCAGCTTACAGGGGGGCTCTCGGCCCCAGCATTTT. Translated, it gives CASSLQGGSRPQHF.

CDR3 protein: CASSWTGTSGVNTGELFF. CDR3 nucleotide sequence: TGCGCCAGCAGCTGGACCGGGACTAGCGGGGTGAACACCGGGGAGCTGTTTTTT. The chain employs TRBV5-1 and TRBJ2-2; 13 bases map to TRBD2. Germline-derived CDR1 and CDR2 are SGHRS and YFSETQ. The CDR3 is 18 amino acids. V lost 3 bases, J lost 1 base, and 6 bases stayed unmatched.

In this sample, this clone turned up a few times. The CDR3 spells CASSGAPGNTIYF. CDR3 nucleotide sequence: TGTGCCAGCAGTGGGGCCCCGGGAAACACCATATATTTT. The V gene is TRBV2, the J gene TRBJ1-3; unclear D gene. The CDR3 is 13 residues long. V was pared by 4 bases and J by 4 bases, with 8 bases between. Germline assignment: CDR1 SNHLY and CDR2 FYNNEI. The full variable domain, rest sourced from reference TRBV2 and TRBJ1-3, is EPEVTQTPSHQVTQMGQEVILRCVPISNHLYFYWYRQILGQKVEFLVSFYNNEISEKSEIFDDQFSVERPDGSNFTLKIRSTKLEDSAMYFCASSGAPGNTIYFGEGSWLTVV.

The chain links TRBV3-1 (or the pseudogene TRBV3-2) to TRBJ2-2, with a possible D match to TRBD2 (5 bases). V lost 8 bases and J 8 bases, leaving 9 bases between the germline ends. The CDR3 length is 11 residues. Per germline, CDR1 LGHDT and CDR2 YNNKEL (reference sequence). In nucleotides, the CDR3 is TGTGCCAGCGGAAGGAGGGGGGAGCTGTTTTTT. It translates to CASGRRGELFF.

This chain joins TRBV12-5 and TRBJ1-6; 9 nucleotides align to TRBD1. The CDR3 runs 16 residues. The ends lost 0 bases at V and 9 bases at J; junction bases unmatched: 6. CDR1 is LGHNT and CDR2 is FRNRAP in the germline V gene. The chain's CDR3 is CASGLVGQGLGSPLHF. CDR3 nucleotide sequence: TGTGCTAGTGGTTTGGTGGGACAGGGCCTAGGTTCACCCCTCCACTTT.

J is TRBJ1-2 and V is TRBV28; TRBD1 matches 8 bases. After removal of 5 bases from V and 14 bases from J, the junction contained 7 bases not matched to a gene. This CDR3 contains 11 residues. In germline, CDR1 is MDHEN, CDR2 SYDVKM. The CDR3 DNA is TGTGCCAGCAGTCCCCAGGGGGCTCAAACCTTC. Its translation is CASSPQGAQTF.

Only one count was recorded for this clone. CDR3: CASTSPGNYGYTF. The CDR3 coding sequence is TGTGCCAGCACCTCCCCGGGTAACTATGGCTACACCTTC. The rearrangement joins TRBV6-6 to TRBJ1-2; D gene unclear. Germline lookup yields CDR1 MNHNY and CDR2 SVGAGI (reference sequence). V gave up 7 bases and J gave up 1 base, with 10 bases separating them. This CDR3 has 13 amino acids.

In its sample, this clone was seen a few times. The CDR3 here is CASSYTASSYEQYF. The CDR3 DNA is TGTGCCAGCAGTTACACCGCCAGTTCCTACGAGCAGTACTTC. This rearrangement joins TRBV6-5 to TRBJ2-7; the D is unclear. This CDR3 is built from 14 residues. Germline V CDR1 and CDR2: MNHEY, SVGAGI. The V gene lost 2 bases and the J gene lost 1 base, with 9 bases spanning the gap.

The chain carries TRBV7-9 and TRBJ1-2, with 7 bases aligning to TRBD1. Trimming removed 4 bases from V and 6 bases from J; junction bases left unmatched: 2. Germline V CDR1 and CDR2: SEHNR, FQNEAQ (reference sequence). The CDR3 is made up of 12 amino acids. The CDR3: CASSSGTDGYTF. The CDR3, as DNA: TGTGCCAGCAGCTCTGGGACAGATGGCTACACCTTC.

The chain has TRBV18 and TRBJ2-7; 7 nucleotides match TRBD1. This CDR3 is 14 amino acids long. Per the germline V gene, CDR1 is KGHSH and CDR2 is LQKENI. Germline trimming cut 6 bases from V and 7 bases from J; bases unmatched to any gene: 12. The CDR3 DNA sequence: TGTGCCAGCTCGCGACAGGGTACTGTTGATGAGCAGTACTTC. Its protein is CASSRQGTVDEQYF.

V gene TRBV5-4 combines with J gene TRBJ1-1; TRBD1 agrees at 12 bases. The CDR3 is 16 residues long. With 5 bases clipped from V and 4 bases from J, the junction kept 9 bases outside the gene matches. Germline CDR1 SGHNT, CDR2 YYREEE (reference sequence). CDR3 sequence (DNA): TGTGCCAGCAGTCAACCGGGACAGGGGGCGTTCACTGAAGCTTTCTTT. Translation gives CASSQPGQGAFTEAFF. The complete variable domain, with remaining parts taken from reference TRBV5-4 and TRBJ1-1, reads ETGVTQSPTHLIKTRGQQVTLRCSSQSGHNTVSWYQQALGQGPQFIFQYYREEENGRGNFPPRFSGLQFPNYSSELNVNALELDDSALYLCASSQPGQGAFTEAFFGQGTRLTVV.

V gene TRBV7-3 combines with J gene TRBJ2-1; D possibly corresponds to TRBD2 (6 bases). CDR1 and CDR2 from the germline V gene are SGHTA and FQGTGA. The CDR3 loop spans 15 amino acids. Trimming stripped 5 bases from V and 9 bases from J, with 20 bases between. The CDR3 sequence: CASSPVQGRRAEQFF. Written as DNA, the CDR3 is TGTGCCAGCAGCCCAGTCCAGGGTAGGAGGGCTGAGCAGTTCTTC.

This rearrangement joins TRBV11-3 to TRBJ1-1; TRBD1 agrees at 8 bases. After removal of 5 bases from V and 8 bases from J, the junction contained 7 bases not matched to a gene. Germline V CDR1 and CDR2: SGHNT, YENEEA. CDR3 size: 13 residues. Here the CDR3 DNA reads TGTGCCAGCAGCGACACAGGGGGGAAGGAAGCTTTCTTT. Translating gives CASSDTGGKEAFF. The entire variable domain, with the rest obtained from reference TRBV11-3 and TRBJ1-1, is as follows: EAGVVQSPRYKIIEKKQPVAFWCNPISGHNTLYWYLQNLGQGPELLIRYENEEAVDDSQLPKDRFSAERLKGVDSTLKIQPAELGDSAVYLCASSDTGGKEAFFGQGTRLTVV.

Only a few counts were recorded for this clone. This rearrangement joins TRBV6-1 to TRBJ1-2, with TRBD1 identical over 8 bases. The ends lost 2 bases at V and 2 bases at J; junction bases unmatched: 4. Germline V gene sequence: CDR1 MNHNS, CDR2 SASEGT. This CDR3 region has 15 residues. The CDR3 nucleotides are TGTGCCAGCAGTGAACAAGGACAGGGAAACTATGGCTACACCTTC. Residues: CASSEQGQGNYGYTF.

The chain has TRBV6-2 or TRBV6-3 and TRBJ1-2; no firm D call. Trimming removed 2 bases from V and 0 bases from J, with 13 bases in between. Germline lookup yields CDR1 MNHEY and CDR2 SVGEGT. The CDR3 is 16 residues long. Written as DNA, the CDR3 is TGTGCCAGCAGTTACGGCGGGGTTCTAGCTAACTATGGCTACACCTTC. Translation gives CASSYGGVLANYGYTF.

On this clone itself: The sample contains more than one DNA sequence encoding this CDR3. The rearrangement joins TRBV7-9 to TRBJ2-5; 7 bases are shared with TRBD2. Losses at the gene ends were 6 bases for V and 1 base for J; bases not matched to a gene: 2. Per the germline V gene, CDR1 is SEHNR and CDR2 is FQNEAQ (reference sequence). CDR3 length equals 13 residues. CDR3 region: CASSPGGQETQYF. The CDR3 DNA follows: TGTGCCAGCAGTCCGGGGGGCCAAGAGACCCAGTACTTC.

V usage is TRBV7-2 and J usage is TRBJ1-4; the D is unclear. The CDR3 is 14 residues long. Per germline, CDR1 SGHTA and CDR2 FQGNSA. The V gene lost 4 bases and the J gene lost 8 bases, with 14 bases spanning the gap. The DNA for the CDR3 is TGTGCCAGCAGCTCCCTAGCTCTGGGGGAAAAACTGTTTTTT. It codes for CASSSLALGEKLFF.

The rearrangement uses TRBV23-1 and TRBJ1-2; 9 bases fit TRBD1. TRBV23-1 is an open reading frame whose function is uncertain. V shed 7 bases and J 10 bases; nucleotides not matched to a gene: 13. The CDR3 length is 14 residues. For the CDR3, the DNA is TGCGCCAGCACCTTTTACCGGGACAGGGCCCCCTACACCTTC. Translating it yields CASTFYRDRAPYTF.

Details on this clone: One junction end does not reproduce the germline sequence, and a read error may be involved. The chain joins TRBV27 to TRBJ2-1, with D possibly being TRBD2 (6 bases). The germline gives CDR1 MNHEY, CDR2 SMNVEV (reference sequence). The CDR3 loop spans 15 amino acids. The CDR3, as DNA: TGTGCCAGCAGTATATCCGGGACTCCCTACAATGAGCAGTTCTTC. It encodes CASSISGTPYNEQFF.

This clone was detected only once. The V call is TRBV7-7, the J call TRBJ1-3; D unclear. V was shortened by 5 bases and J by 4 bases, with 15 bases between the two germline ends. Germline lookup yields CDR1 SSHAT and CDR2 FNYEAQ (reference sequence). This CDR3 region has 15 residues. The CDR3 DNA reads as TGTGCCAGCAGCCTCAGCGCGGGGTCCGGAAACACCATATATTTT. Its protein product is CASSLSAGSGNTIYF.

The chain carries TRBV6-5 and TRBJ2-1, with D possibly matching TRBD1 (7 bases). V was cut by 6 bases and J by 7 bases, with 13 bases left in between. The CDR3 sequence is 13 residues long. Germline values: CDR1 MNHEY, CDR2 SVGAGI. CDR3 DNA: TGTGCCAGCAGAGTACCAGGGGGGAATGAGCAGTTCTTC. The encoded protein is CASRVPGGNEQFF.

The chain is built from TRBV19 and TRBJ2-3, with TRBD2 matching 13 bases. The CDR3 has 14 residues. Germline V gene data show CDR1 as LNHDA and CDR2 as SQIVND (reference sequence). Germline trimming cut 5 bases from V and 15 bases from J; bases unmatched to any gene: 11. CDR3 sequence reads: CASSLGLAGDPSYF. The CDR3 DNA sequence: TGTGCCAGTAGTTTAGGACTAGCGGGGGATCCCTCCTATTTT.

CDR3 bases: TGCGCCAGCAGTCAATCGAGGGGGACCACGAACACCGGGGAGCTGTTTTTT. Protein product: CASSQSRGTTNTGELFF. This sequence joins TRBV23-1 and TRBJ2-2; perhaps TRBD1 as D (6 bases). TRBV23-1 is identified as an open reading frame with a role that is uncertain. This CDR3 region has 17 residues. The V gene lost 0 bases and the J gene lost 0 bases, with 11 bases spanning the gap.

V is TRBV4-1 and J is TRBJ1-2, with D possibly being TRBD1 (5 bases). CDR1 MGHRA and CDR2 YSYEKL come from the germline V gene. The CDR3 has 15 amino acids. V lost 1 base, J lost 0 bases, and 9 bases lay in between. The CDR3: CASSQGQTANYGYTF. CDR3 DNA: TGCGCCAGCAGCCAAGGACAGACTGCTAACTATGGCTACACCTTC.

The chain couples TRBV13 to TRBJ1-4, with D maybe TRBD1 (6 bases). The germline gives CDR1 PRHDT, CDR2 FYEKMQ (reference sequence). The CDR3 runs 15 residues. V was shortened by 5 bases and J by 7 bases, with 17 bases between the two germline ends. The CDR3 protein is CASSPRDTRAEKLFF. CDR3 DNA: TGTGCCAGCAGCCCAAGGGACACGCGAGCTGAAAAACTGTTTTTT.

J is TRBJ2-1 and V is TRBV29-1, with TRBD2 identical over 8 bases. From germline, CDR1 is SQVTM and CDR2 ANQGSEA. The ends lost 8 bases at V and 4 bases at J; junction bases unmatched: 7. CDR3 size: 13 residues. The CDR3 nucleotides read TGCAGCATTGGGGCGGGGGGTTACAATGAGCAGTTCTTC. Its translation is CSIGAGGYNEQFF.

V gene TRBV29-1 combines with J gene TRBJ2-3; tentatively, D is TRBD1 (5 bases). Germline CDR1 SQVTM, CDR2 ANQGSEA. Trimming left V 4 bases short and J 1 base short, with 15 bases between. This CDR3 contains 15 residues. CDR3 in amino acids: CSVGQGSIGTDTQYF. In DNA form, the CDR3 reads TGCAGCGTTGGGCAGGGAAGTATCGGCACAGATACGCAGTATTTT.

The CDR3 reads CASSLNFGIQYF. The CDR3 nucleotides read TGTGCCAGCAGTTTAAACTTTGGCATTCAGTACTTC. The chain has TRBV7-9 and TRBJ2-4; D is unclear. V dropped 6 bases and J dropped 9 bases, with 12 bases sitting between them. Germline V gene sequence: CDR1 SEHNR, CDR2 FQNEAQ (reference sequence). The CDR3 has 12 amino acids.